The T cell receptor (beta chain) described here comes from a study of CD8+CD57+ T cells in acquired aplastic anemia. Between the trimmed V and J ends, which lost 7 bases and 2 bases, there was a span of 17 bases. Germline loops: CDR1 MDHEN, CDR2 SYDVKM. The CDR3 has 16 amino acids. TCR beta VDJ and CDR3 were profiled, and genomic DNA was the template. TCRdb re-called the reads with MiXCR, one entry per CDR3 protein. This sample has 150,000 to 200,000 distinct CDR3 sequences, with around 65% found just once. This clonotype was seen repeatedly, ten times or more. Sequenced material: sorted CD4+, CD8+, or CD8+CD57+ T cells (not recorded which) from PBMCs. The chain combines TRBV28 with TRBJ2-2; D unclear. This TCR was sampled from a human donor with severe aplastic anemia or a healthy control (not recorded which). The CDR3 bases are TGTGCCAGCATGTCGGGTCCAGGCGCCAACACCGGGGAGCTGTTTTTT. Amino acids: CASMSGPGANTGELFF. Using reference TRBV28 and TRBJ2-2 for the parts outside the CDR3, the full variable domain is DVKVTQSSRYLVKRTGEKVFLECVQDMDHENMFWYRQDPGLGLRLIYFSYDVKMKEKGDIPEGYSVSREKKERFSLILESASTNQTSMYLCASMSGPGANTGELFFGEGSRLTVL.